Each of the 26 T cell receptor beta chains below was sequenced from the same sample in a study of blood T cell repertoires in COVID-19. Sequenced by immunoSEQ multiplex PCR; TCRdb stores in-frame clones only, minus some. The data hold about 68,000 clones, with just over 85% observed a single time. The specimen was peripheral blood. The source of these receptors is a young man with acute or convalescent COVID-19.

The J gene is TRBJ2-3, the V gene TRBV14; D unclear. Trimming pared 0 bases from V and 5 bases from J, leaving 3 bases between. This CDR3 has 12 amino acids. The germline gives CDR1 SGHDN, CDR2 FVKESK. CDR3 in DNA: TGTGCCAGCAGCCAAGACCAAGATACGCAGTATTTT. It yields the protein CASSQDQDTQYF.

The chain has TRBV4-2 and TRBJ2-7; possible D gene TRBD2, 5 bases. This CDR3 region has 17 residues. V lost 1 base and J 2 bases, leaving 18 bases between the germline ends. CDR1 and CDR2 (germline): LGHNA, YNFKEQ. In DNA, the CDR3 is TGTGCCAGCAGCCAAGGCAGCGGCCCTCAACACACCTACGAGCAGTACTTC. Translating gives CASSQGSGPQHTYEQYF.

The V and J genes are TRBV23-1 and TRBJ1-5; D perhaps matches TRBD1 (6 bases). TRBV23-1 is sorted into the ORF group, with uncertain function. CDR3 size: 15 residues. Trimming left V 5 bases short and J 9 bases short, with 20 bases between. CDR3 amino acids: CASSGSQGGSGPQHF. The CDR3 DNA sequence: TGCGCCAGCAGTGGATCACAGGGTGGGTCGGGGCCCCAGCATTTT.

The chain couples TRBV7-2 to TRBJ2-2, with D tentatively TRBD2 (6 bases). The CDR3 is 17 amino acids. From germline, CDR1 is SGHTA and CDR2 FQGNSA. V lost 2 bases to trimming and J lost 2 bases, with 15 bases between them. In nucleotides, the CDR3 is TGTGCCAGCAGCTTAAATCGGGAGAAAATAAACACCGGGGAGCTGTTTTTT. Its translation: CASSLNREKINTGELFF.

The V and J genes are TRBV4-1 and TRBJ2-7, with D perhaps TRBD1 (5 bases). Germline CDR1 and CDR2: MGHRA and YSYEKL. The CDR3 contains 13 residues. Trimming removed 3 bases at V and 4 bases at J, with 10 bases between. Here the CDR3 DNA reads TGCGCCAGCAGCCAGATAAAGGGGTACGAGCAGTACTTC. As protein: CASSQIKGYEQYF.

This sequence joins TRBV7-8 and TRBJ2-5, with 7 bases aligning to TRBD1. The CDR3 spans 14 residues. The V segment lost 5 bases and the J segment 5 bases; nucleotides outside the gene matches: 8. From germline, CDR1 is SGHVS and CDR2 FQNEAQ. The DNA of the CDR3 is TGTGCCAGCAGCCAGACAGGGTCGAGGGAGACCCAGTACTTC. This sequence encodes CASSQTGSRETQYF.

The J gene is TRBJ2-7, the V gene TRBV27, with TRBD2 matching 7 bases. Per germline, CDR1 MNHEY and CDR2 SMNVEV (reference sequence). J was trimmed by 4 bases and V by 1 base; bases with no gene match: 4. The CDR3 contains 14 residues. The CDR3, as DNA: TGTGCCAGCAGTTTATGGGGGAGGGAATACGAGCAGTACTTC. Translating gives CASSLWGREYEQYF.

This clone was detected only once. V is TRBV4-1 and J is TRBJ2-1; no firm D call. The CDR3 contains 15 residues. CDR1 MGHRA and CDR2 YSYEKL come from the germline V gene. V was clipped by 5 bases and J by 0 bases, with 11 bases between them. The CDR3 loop is CASSAPWSSYNEQFF. The CDR3 nucleotides are TGCGCCAGCAGCGCCCCGTGGAGCTCCTACAATGAGCAGTTCTTC.

In its sample, this clone was seen once. The rearrangement joins TRBV13 to TRBJ2-1; 11 nucleotides line up with TRBD2. This CDR3 is 18 amino acids long. V lost 0 bases and J lost 4; bases outside the gene matches: 8. Germline assignment: CDR1 PRHDT and CDR2 FYEKMQ (reference sequence). In nucleotides, the CDR3 is TGTGCCAGCAGCTTAGGAAAACCGGGACTAGCGGTGTACAATGAGCAGTTCTTC. It specifies CASSLGKPGLAVYNEQFF.

The gene calls are TRBV28 and TRBJ1-1; D is uncertain. The germline V and J ends were trimmed by 3 bases and 0 bases, with 11 bases remaining between them. The CDR3 length is 15 residues. The germline CDR1 and CDR2 sequences are MDHEN and SYDVKM. The CDR3 here is CASSFAGSMNTEAFF. The CDR3 DNA reads TGTGCCAGCAGTTTCGCAGGAAGCATGAACACTGAAGCTTTCTTT.

This chain joins TRBV9 and TRBJ1-4; TRBD1 agrees at 8 bases. The germline V gene has CDR1 SGDLS and CDR2 YYNGEE. This CDR3 is 14 amino acids long. J gave up 8 bases and V 4 bases, and 7 bases lay outside the gene matches. The CDR3 region is CASSPDRGGEKLFF. The CDR3 DNA sequence: TGTGCCAGCAGCCCCGACAGGGGAGGGGAAAAACTGTTTTTT.

This clone was seen more than once but under ten times. This sequence joins TRBV29-1 and TRBJ2-7; 7 bases are shared with TRBD1. V shed 7 bases and J 3 bases; nucleotides not matched to a gene: 3. CDR3 size: 11 residues. Looked up from germline, CDR1 is SQVTM and CDR2 is ANQGSEA. The CDR3: CSGTGLYEQYF. In nucleotides, the CDR3 is TGCAGCGGGACAGGCCTCTACGAGCAGTACTTC.

The rearrangement links TRBV28 to TRBJ2-3; 7 nucleotides align to TRBD1. This CDR3 has 16 residues. J was trimmed by 3 bases and V by 7 bases; bases with no gene match: 13. From germline, CDR1 is MDHEN and CDR2 SYDVKM. This CDR3 is CASTTPRQGRTDTQYF. Here the CDR3 DNA reads TGTGCCAGCACCACTCCAAGACAGGGCAGAACAGATACGCAGTATTTT. Full variable domain (outside the CDR3, taken from reference TRBV28 and TRBJ2-3): DVKVTQSSRYLVKRTGEKVFLECVQDMDHENMFWYRQDPGLGLRLIYFSYDVKMKEKGDIPEGYSVSREKKERFSLILESASTNQTSMYLCASTTPRQGRTDTQYFGPGTRLTVL.

V and J are TRBV6-5 and TRBJ2-1; possibly TRBD1 for D (5 bases). Per germline, CDR1 MNHEY and CDR2 SVGAGI. The CDR3 spans 14 residues. The V end was cut by 0 bases, the J end by 5 bases, with 8 bases between. CDR3 bases: TGTGCCAGCAGTTACTCGACAGTTAACAATGAGCAGTTCTTC. Amino acids: CASSYSTVNNEQFF.

The chain couples TRBV29-1 to TRBJ1-2, with D possibly TRBD1 on 5 matching bases. Trimming took off 5 bases at V and 3 bases at J, with 19 bases between the two ends. CDR3 length: 15 residues. From germline, CDR1 is SQVTM and CDR2 ANQGSEA. In DNA form, the CDR3 reads TGCAGCGTTCCCCCTGGGGGTACGGGGGACTATGGCTACACCTTC. Translated, it gives CSVPPGGTGDYGYTF.

This chain's CDR3 is CASSDSERGEAFF. The CDR3 DNA is TGTGCCAGCAGTGACTCGGAACGGGGGGAAGCTTTCTTT. The rearrangement joins TRBV6-4 to TRBJ1-1, with TRBD1 as a possible D gene (5 bases). The CDR3 is 13 residues long. Germline V lookup: CDR1 MRHNA, CDR2 SNTAGT. Trimming cost V 0 bases and J 8 bases, with 10 bases left between them.

This chain joins TRBV4-3 and TRBJ1-2, with D unclear. Trimming left V 0 bases short and J 5 bases short, with 13 bases between. Germline loops: CDR1 LGHNA, CDR2 YSLEER. There are 15 residues in the CDR3. This CDR3 reads CASSQDRTASYGYTF. CDR3 nucleotide sequence: TGCGCCAGCAGCCAAGATCGTACAGCTTCTTATGGCTACACCTTC.

The rearrangement joins TRBV19 to TRBJ2-4; 8 nucleotides align to TRBD1. V was pared by 1 base and J by 4 bases, with 9 bases of the junction left unmatched. From germline, CDR1 is LNHDA and CDR2 SQIVND (reference sequence). This CDR3 comprises 17 residues. The DNA of the CDR3 is TGTGCCAGTAGTATAGGACGGACAGGGCTAGCTAAAAACATTCAGTACTTC. Translating it yields CASSIGRTGLAKNIQYF. The whole variable domain, filled in from reference TRBV19 and TRBJ2-4, reads DGGITQSPKYLFRKEGQNVTLSCEQNLNHDAMYWYRQDPGQGLRLIYYSQIVNDFQKGDIAEGYSVSREKKESFPLTVTSAQKNPTAFYLCASSIGRTGLAKNIQYFGAGTRLSVL.

V usage is TRBV24-1 and J usage is TRBJ2-1, with a weak D call TRBD1 (6 bases). Per the germline V gene, CDR1 is KGHDR and CDR2 is SFDVKD. There are 14 residues in the CDR3. The V end was cut by 4 bases, the J end by 7 bases, with 13 bases between. The CDR3 spells CATSENRAVNEQFF. The CDR3 region has the DNA TGTGCCACCAGTGAGAACAGGGCCGTGAATGAGCAGTTCTTC.

The chain carries TRBV7-2 and TRBJ2-3, with D perhaps matching TRBD1 (6 bases). Germline lookup yields CDR1 SGHTA and CDR2 FQGNSA. CDR3 length: 16 amino acids. The ends were cut back, 5 bases at V and 0 bases at J, with 15 bases in the middle. The CDR3 sequence: CASSPTPQGSTDTQYF. For the CDR3, the DNA is TGTGCCAGCAGCCCTACCCCTCAGGGGAGCACAGATACGCAGTATTTT.

The chain links TRBV5-1 to TRBJ1-1; perhaps TRBD1 as D (5 bases). The CDR3 totals 14 residues. Germline CDR1 reads SGHRS; CDR2 reads YFSETQ. Trimming shortened V by 0 bases and J by 8 bases, and 14 bases separated the two germline ends. CDR3 bases: TGCGCCAGCAGCTTGGAGGCAGGGCCCTCGGAAGCTTTCTTT. Protein: CASSLEAGPSEAFF.

This chain links TRBV7-3 with TRBJ2-1, with no clear D. V lost 7 bases and J 0 bases, leaving 13 bases between the germline ends. The CDR3 has 15 residues. Germline V lookup: CDR1 SGHTA, CDR2 FQGTGA. The CDR3, as DNA: TGTGCCAGCACTAGGCGCAAGAGCTCCTACAATGAGCAGTTCTTC. Its protein product is CASTRRKSSYNEQFF.

The genes are TRBV20-1 and TRBJ2-1; TRBD2 aligns across 11 bases. Per the germline V gene, CDR1 is DFQATT and CDR2 is SNEGSKA (reference sequence). This CDR3 has 14 residues. V lost 3 bases to trimming and J lost 10 bases; unmatched junction nucleotides: 8. The CDR3 DNA follows: TGCAGTGCTAGTCGAACTAGCGGGAGTGACGAGCAGTTCTTC. This sequence encodes CSASRTSGSDEQFF.

The DNA for the CDR3 is TGTGCCAGCAGCTGGACCCAGGGAATGGAAGCTTTCTTT. Encoded protein: CASSWTQGMEAFF. V usage is TRBV7-3 and J usage is TRBJ1-1, with D perhaps TRBD1 (5 bases). Germline CDR1 reads SGHTA; CDR2 reads FQGTGA. Trimming pared 4 bases from V and 8 bases from J, leaving 14 bases between. The CDR3 covers 13 residues.

This clone was recorded a few times. J is TRBJ2-7 and V is TRBV30, with D possibly being TRBD2 (6 bases). CDR3 length: 13 residues. V was shortened by 3 bases and J by 7 bases, with 16 bases between the two germline ends. Germline CDR1 and CDR2: GTSNPN and SVGIG (reference sequence). The CDR3 region has the DNA TGTGCCTGGAGCGGAGGGTCTTTACGGGAGCAGTACTTC. Translated: CAWSGGSLREQYF.

V is TRBV29-1 and J is TRBJ2-7, with TRBD2 as a possible D gene (6 bases). CDR1 is SQVTM, CDR2 ANQGSEA, per germline. With 0 bases removed from V and 3 bases from J, the gap between germline ends came to 12 bases. The CDR3 is 14 amino acids. CDR3 nucleotide sequence: TGCAGCGTTGAAGATCTTGGGGGAGGCTACGAGCAGTACTTC. This encodes CSVEDLGGGYEQYF.